Shown below are 21 T cell receptor beta chains from a single sample sequenced in a study of beta chain features in type 1 diabetes. Study conclusions and caveats: Type 1 diabetes patients had TCRB CDR3s that were shorter (moderately but significantly so) in all four CD4+ subsets.

These receptors lack a known antigen. Sequenced material consisted of expressed TCRB transcripts (all of the isolated RNA was reverse transcribed). TCRdb's table, derived via immunoSEQ multiplex PCR, lists solely in-frame clones and lacks some. Here the sample spans approximately 170,000 clones, around 8% being singletons. The sequencing input was central memory CD4+ T cells from blood. The receptors shown here come from a woman aged 40-49 years with type 1 diabetes.

In its sample, this clone was seen a few times. The chain recombines TRBV6-5 with TRBJ2-1; TRBD2 is a possible D gene (6 bases). The germline CDR1 and CDR2 sequences are MNHEY and SVGAGI. The CDR3 loop spans 13 amino acids. Trimming removed 6 bases from V and 7 bases from J, with 13 bases in between. CDR3 DNA sequence: TGTGCCAGCAGAGTCCCCGCGGGGAATGAGCAGTTCTTC. As protein: CASRVPAGNEQFF.

The CDR3 bases are TGTGCCAGCAGTTTAGGGAGTCCCTACGAGCAGTACTTC. Protein sequence: CASSLGSPYEQYF. This chain connects TRBV28 to TRBJ2-7, with D possibly being TRBD2 (5 bases). Germline V gene data show CDR1 as MDHEN and CDR2 as SYDVKM. This CDR3 region has 13 residues. With 2 bases removed from V and 2 bases from J, the gap between germline ends came to 7 bases.

This clone was counted between two and nine times. The chain joins TRBV30 to TRBJ2-2; D is unclear. CDR1 GTSNPN and CDR2 SVGIG come from the germline V gene (reference sequence). This CDR3 contains 14 residues. The ends were cut back, 0 bases at V and 2 bases at J, with 7 bases in the middle. The CDR3 loop is CAWSVLKNTGELFF. For the CDR3, the DNA is TGTGCCTGGAGTGTACTAAAAAACACCGGGGAGCTGTTTTTT.

This clone was counted a few times. The chain is built from TRBV28 and TRBJ1-4; unclear D gene. Germline lookup yields CDR1 MDHEN and CDR2 SYDVKM. The CDR3 contains 12 residues. Trimming cost V 5 bases and J 5 bases, with 6 bases left between them. CDR3 residues: CASSGGNEKLFF. As DNA, the CDR3 is TGTGCCAGCAGTGGAGGAAATGAAAAACTGTTTTTT. The full variable domain, its missing parts supplied by reference TRBV28 and TRBJ1-4, is DVKVTQSSRYLVKRTGEKVFLECVQDMDHENMFWYRQDPGLGLRLIYFSYDVKMKEKGDIPEGYSVSREKKERFSLILESASTNQTSMYLCASSGGNEKLFFGSGTQLSVL.

At least ten counts were recorded for this clone. V usage is TRBV7-3 and J usage is TRBJ2-1; TRBD2 agrees at 7 bases. Germline V gives CDR1 SGHTA, CDR2 FQGTGA. With V trimmed by 6 bases and J by 0 bases, 8 bases remained unmatched. The CDR3 is 16 residues long. In nucleotides, the CDR3 is TGTGCCAGCAGTTCCGTAGCGGGTAGCTCCTACAATGAGCAGTTCTTC. Protein: CASSSVAGSSYNEQFF.

In this sample, this clone turned up a few times. This chain connects TRBV5-1 to TRBJ1-1; the D is unclear. V was shortened by 0 bases and J by 4 bases, with 13 bases between the two germline ends. CDR3 size: 15 residues. CDR1 is SGHRS, CDR2 YFSETQ, per germline. The CDR3 spells CASSLEVEEVTEAFF. In DNA form, the CDR3 reads TGCGCCAGCAGCTTGGAGGTTGAGGAAGTCACTGAAGCTTTCTTT. Full variable domain (rest looked up from reference TRBV5-1 and TRBJ1-1): KAGVTQTPRYLIKTRGQQVTLSCSPISGHRSVSWYQQTPGQGLQFLFEYFSETQRNKGNFPGRFSGRQFSNSRSEMNVSTLELGDSALYLCASSLEVEEVTEAFFGQGTRLTVV.

This clone was observed a few times. The chain has TRBV6-6 and TRBJ1-5; the D gene is possibly TRBD1 (5 bases). Germline loops: CDR1 MNHNY, CDR2 SVGAGI (reference sequence). This CDR3 has 14 amino acids. Trimming shortened V by 8 bases and J by 3 bases, and 14 bases separated the two germline ends. The CDR3 protein is CASGDTGINQPQHF. The CDR3 bases are TGTGCCAGCGGTGATACAGGAATCAATCAGCCCCAGCATTTT.

This clone was seen more than once but under ten times. The junction departs from germline at one end; a sequencing error may be responsible. The chain couples TRBV6-6 to TRBJ2-5; 10 positions agree with TRBD1. Looked up from germline, CDR1 is MNHNY and CDR2 is SVGAGI (reference sequence). This CDR3 has 13 amino acids. The CDR3 protein is CASRSPGQGTEYF. CDR3 bases: TGTGCCAGCAGGTCCCCGGGACAGGGGACCGAGTACTTC.

J is TRBJ2-1 and V is TRBV6-1, with 7 bases lining up with TRBD2. The CDR3 length is 12 residues. V lost 5 bases, J lost 14 bases, and 9 bases stayed unmatched. Germline V gene data show CDR1 as MNHNS and CDR2 as SASEGT. The CDR3 region is CASSSRGVNKFF. CDR3 nucleotide sequence: TGTGCCAGCAGTTCCCGGGGGGTGAATAAGTTCTTC.

The chain is built from TRBV18 and TRBJ1-2; 11 bases map to TRBD1. The CDR3 contains 17 residues. The V segment lost 6 bases and the J segment 3 bases; nucleotides outside the gene matches: 12. CDR1 is KGHSH and CDR2 is LQKENI in the germline V gene. CDR3 in DNA: TGTGCCAGCTCCCCCGGGACAGGGGGGATAGGAGACTATGGCTACACCTTC. It is translated as CASSPGTGGIGDYGYTF.

This clone was found many times. The rearrangement uses TRBV28 and TRBJ2-7, with D perhaps TRBD1 (5 bases). Germline V gene data show CDR1 as MDHEN and CDR2 as SYDVKM. The V and J ends lost 7 bases and 3 bases respectively, with 10 bases between them. This CDR3 region has 12 residues. The CDR3 DNA is TGTGCCAGCATGGACATTCTCTACGAGCAGTACTTC. It encodes CASMDILYEQYF.

This clone was seen only a few times. The chain combines TRBV28 with TRBJ1-3; D is unresolved. Germline assignment: CDR1 MDHEN and CDR2 SYDVKM. The ends were cut back, 4 bases at V and 7 bases at J, with 11 bases in the middle. This CDR3 contains 13 residues. The CDR3 coding sequence is TGTGCCAGCAGTTCCTGGGAGGGTAACACCATATATTTT. Protein product: CASSSWEGNTIYF.

V is TRBV21-1 and J is TRBJ2-5; the table's D call of TRBD2 was not tested on the DNA. TRBV21-1 is annotated as a pseudogene. This CDR3 region has 14 residues. CDR3 residues: CASSKGVGGETQYF. Here the CDR3 DNA reads TGTGCCAGCAGCAAAGGAGTAGGCGGGGAGACCCAGTACTTC.

This chain connects TRBV20-1 to TRBJ1-1; maybe TRBD1 (6 bases). The germline CDR1 and CDR2 sequences are DFQATT and SNEGSKA (reference sequence). V was shortened by 5 bases and J by 10 bases, with 14 bases between the two germline ends. The CDR3 consists of 11 residues. CDR3 bases: TGCAGTGCTGTGACAGGATCCCTAGCTTTCTTT. This encodes CSAVTGSLAFF.

The rearrangement uses TRBV5-1 and TRBJ2-1; the match to TRBD2 covers 7 bases. Trimming at V came to 0 bases and at J to 5 bases, leaving 5 bases not matched to a gene. Germline V lookup: CDR1 SGHRS, CDR2 YFSETQ. CDR3 size: 15 residues. CDR3 sequence reads: CASSLAASGHNEQFF. The CDR3 bases are TGCGCCAGCAGCTTGGCGGCTAGCGGTCACAATGAGCAGTTCTTC.

This clone was seen more than once but under ten times. The chain links TRBV6-5 to TRBJ1-4; D possibly corresponds to TRBD1 (6 bases). Germline V gives CDR1 MNHEY, CDR2 SVGAGI. This CDR3 region has 13 residues. V was clipped by 7 bases and J by 7 bases, with 13 bases between them. CDR3: CASTPQGPEKLFF. The CDR3 DNA reads TGTGCCAGCACTCCCCAGGGGCCTGAAAAACTGTTTTTT.

The chain is built from TRBV18 and TRBJ2-1, with D perhaps TRBD2 (5 bases). The germline CDR1 and CDR2 sequences are KGHSH and LQKENI. V was trimmed by 3 bases and J by 6 bases, leaving 6 bases between them. The CDR3 is made up of 12 amino acids. Here the CDR3 reads CASSPEANEQFF. The CDR3 DNA sequence: TGTGCCAGCTCACCGGAGGCCAATGAGCAGTTCTTC.

This clone was recorded a few times. The chain joins TRBV6-5 to TRBJ2-1; tentatively, D is TRBD1 (5 bases). Germline CDR1 is MNHEY and CDR2 is SVGAGI. Between the trimmed V and J ends, which lost 0 bases and 3 bases, there was a span of 12 bases. This CDR3 comprises 16 residues. CDR3 in DNA: TGTGCCAGCAGTTACTCACCGACAGCGATCTACAATGAGCAGTTCTTC. Translated, it gives CASSYSPTAIYNEQFF.

This clone was counted only a few times. J is TRBJ1-4 and V is TRBV11-1; TRBD1 matches 7 bases. Trimming removed 4 bases from V and 0 bases from J; junction bases left unmatched: 8. The CDR3 extends over 17 amino acids. Per the germline V gene, CDR1 is SGHAT and CDR2 is FQDESV (reference sequence). The CDR3 DNA follows: TGTGCCAGCAGCTCCGGGACAGACCTTGCAACTAATGAAAAACTGTTTTTT. Translation: CASSSGTDLATNEKLFF.

The rearrangement uses TRBV5-1 and TRBJ2-7, with 9 positions matching TRBD2. Trimming at V came to 4 bases and at J to 6 bases, leaving 17 bases not matched to a gene. Germline-derived CDR1 and CDR2 are SGHRS and YFSETQ. The CDR3 sequence is 17 residues long. This CDR3 reads CASSPYPTAGGPGEQYF. The CDR3 DNA reads as TGCGCCAGCAGCCCTTACCCCACGGCGGGAGGGCCGGGCGAGCAGTACTTC.

This clone was recorded a few times. The V gene is TRBV25-1, the J gene TRBJ1-6; 9 nucleotides line up with TRBD1. V shed 8 bases and J 7 bases; nucleotides not matched to a gene: 6. CDR1 is MGHDK and CDR2 is SYGVNS in the germline V gene. CDR3 length: 14 residues. In DNA form, the CDR3 reads TGTGCCAGCGGGGGACAGGGAAAAAATTCACCCCTCCACTTT. Translating it yields CASGGQGKNSPLHF. Filled out from reference TRBV25-1 and TRBJ1-6, the complete variable domain reads EADIYQTPRYLVIGTGKKITLECSQTMGHDKMYWYQQDPGMELHLIHYSYGVNSTEKGDLSSESTVSRIRTEHFPLTLESARPSHTSQYLCASGGQGKNSPLHFGNGTRLTVT.